The 24 T cell receptor beta chains given below trace back to one sample, sequenced in a study of blood T cell repertoires in COVID-19. Sequencing used immunoSEQ multiplex PCR; TCRdb keeps in-frame clones, though not all of them. The sample comprises more than 200,000 clones, about 85% of which are singletons, and about 6.3% rests with the top ten. The sequenced sample consisted of PBMCs or T cells enriched from blood (not recorded which). All receptors come from a woman in her twenties or thirties with acute COVID-19.

The chain couples TRBV2 to TRBJ1-3; unclear D gene. The CDR3 length is 14 residues. Trimming removed 7 bases from V and 1 base from J, with 11 bases in between. Germline V gene lookup returns CDR1 SNHLY and CDR2 FYNNEI. The CDR3 is CASIERLSGNTIYF. Written as DNA, the CDR3 is TGTGCCAGCATCGAGAGGTTATCTGGAAACACCATATATTTT.

The J gene is TRBJ2-5, the V gene TRBV28, with TRBD2 as a possible D gene (5 bases). CDR3 length: 14 residues. V was trimmed by 7 bases and J by 3 bases, leaving 15 bases between them. CDR1 is MDHEN and CDR2 is SYDVKM in the germline V gene. The CDR3 reads CASTLNGMEETQYF. Written as DNA, the CDR3 is TGTGCCAGCACTCTGAACGGGATGGAAGAGACCCAGTACTTC.

This chain links TRBV28 with TRBJ1-2; 9 bases line up with TRBD1. The CDR3 length is 16 residues. Germline V gene lookup returns CDR1 MDHEN and CDR2 SYDVKM. Unmatched junction bases numbered 9, after V lost 5 bases and J lost 2 bases. In DNA, the CDR3 is TGTGCCAGCAGTCTGGGGGGACAGGGCAAAAACTATGGCTACACCTTC. Translating it yields CASSLGGQGKNYGYTF.

The CDR3 DNA sequence: TGTGCCAGCGGGCCGACGGGGAATGAAAAACTGTTTTTT. Translated, it gives CASGPTGNEKLFF. V and J are TRBV2 and TRBJ1-4; D gene uncertain. CDR3 length: 13 residues. V was clipped by 8 bases and J by 5 bases, with 12 bases between them. CDR1 and CDR2 (germline): SNHLY, FYNNEI.

The genes are TRBV3-1 (or the pseudogene TRBV3-2) and TRBJ2-7, with D possibly matching TRBD2 (6 bases). The V and J ends lost 4 bases and 3 bases respectively, with 13 bases between them. Germline V gives CDR1 LGHDT, CDR2 YNNKEL (reference sequence). The CDR3 sequence is 14 residues long. The CDR3 sequence is CASSPDNGGYEQYF. As DNA, the CDR3 is TGTGCCAGCAGCCCAGACAACGGGGGCTACGAGCAGTACTTC.

This sequence joins TRBV15 and TRBJ1-1; 8 bases match TRBD1. V lost 4 bases to trimming and J lost 4 bases; unmatched junction nucleotides: 2. CDR1 and CDR2 from the germline V gene are LNHNV and YYDKDF (reference sequence). The CDR3 totals 13 residues. CDR3 loop: CATSMTGVTEAFF. As DNA, the CDR3 is TGTGCCACCAGCATGACAGGGGTCACTGAAGCTTTCTTT.

The chain uses TRBV6-4 and TRBJ2-2; 7 bases agree with TRBD2. Germline-derived CDR1 and CDR2 are MRHNA and SNTAGT. Trimming removed 4 bases from V and 4 bases from J; junction bases left unmatched: 3. This CDR3 contains 14 residues. CDR3 nucleotide sequence: TGTGCCAGCAGTGTGTCGGGGGGCACCGGGGAGCTGTTTTTT. Amino acid sequence: CASSVSGGTGELFF.

CDR3 coding DNA: TGTGCCTGGAGCACAGGGGGTGGCTACACCTTC. It is translated as CAWSTGGGYTF. This sequence joins TRBV30 and TRBJ1-2, with TRBD1 matching over 8 bases. V was clipped by 3 bases and J by 7 bases; unmatched bases: 1. CDR3 length equals 11 residues. Looked up from germline, CDR1 is GTSNPN and CDR2 is SVGIG (reference sequence).

V is TRBV4-3 and J is TRBJ1-5; no clear D. CDR3 length: 15 amino acids. CDR1 and CDR2 from the germline V gene are LGHNA and YSLEER. V lost 0 bases, J lost 1 base, and 7 bases lay in between. The CDR3 coding sequence is TGCGCCAGCAGCCAAGATTGGCAGAGCAATCAGCCCCAGCATTTT. Protein: CASSQDWQSNQPQHF.

The rearrangement links TRBV2 to TRBJ2-5; a possible D gene is TRBD1 (6 bases). CDR3 length: 18 amino acids. Trimming removed 7 bases at V and 0 bases at J, with 24 bases between. Germline V gene lookup returns CDR1 SNHLY and CDR2 FYNNEI. The CDR3, as DNA: TGTGCCAGCACCCTTGAATATCGGGACACCGAGTACCAAGAGACCCAGTACTTC. This translates into CASTLEYRDTEYQETQYF.

This chain links TRBV3-1 (or the pseudogene TRBV3-2) with TRBJ1-1; D is unresolved. This CDR3 comprises 12 residues. Germline values: CDR1 LGHDT, CDR2 YNNKEL (reference sequence). V lost 2 bases and J lost 6, with 7 bases in between. The CDR3 reads CASSQLGAEAFF. In DNA form, the CDR3 reads TGTGCCAGCAGCCAACTAGGCGCTGAAGCTTTCTTT.

In its sample, this clone was seen a few times. The CDR3 DNA reads as TGTGCCACCAGTGAGAACAGGGCCCCGGACACTGAAGCTTTCTTT. It codes for CATSENRAPDTEAFF. This sequence joins TRBV24-1 and TRBJ1-1; D is possibly TRBD1 (6 bases). This CDR3 is 15 amino acids long. Germline values: CDR1 KGHDR, CDR2 SFDVKD. V was shortened by 4 bases and J by 3 bases, with 14 bases between the two germline ends.

The CDR3 bases are TGCGCCAGCAGTGAGTCTTTCGGGTCTACGCAGTATTTT. Translating gives CASSESFGSTQYF. The chain uses TRBV10-1 and TRBJ2-3, with no clear D. The CDR3 length is 13 residues. The V gene's germline CDR1 is WNHNN and CDR2 SYGVQD (reference sequence). Trimming took 0 bases from V and 8 from J, leaving 9 bases between them.

The J gene is TRBJ2-1, the V gene TRBV7-3, with 11 positions matching TRBD2. CDR1 and CDR2 from the germline V gene are SGHTA and FQGTGA. The CDR3 is 15 amino acids. With 5 bases clipped from V and 3 bases from J, the junction kept 3 bases outside the gene matches. CDR3 sequence reads: CASSNTSGGYNEQFF. In DNA form, the CDR3 reads TGTGCCAGCAGCAACACTAGCGGGGGCTACAATGAGCAGTTCTTC.

This chain joins TRBV6-2 or TRBV6-3 and TRBJ2-7, with TRBD1 identical over 11 bases. The J segment lost 0 bases and the V segment lost 5 bases, leaving 6 bases of the junction unmatched. This CDR3 has 16 amino acids. Germline CDR1 is MNHEY and CDR2 is SVGEGT. The CDR3 region is CASSPGQGVSSYEQYF. The DNA for the CDR3 is TGTGCCAGCAGTCCGGGACAGGGGGTGAGCTCCTACGAGCAGTACTTC.

The chain carries TRBV6-5 and TRBJ1-2; 8 bases map to TRBD1. Trimming took 2 bases from V and 6 from J; bases not matched to a gene: 2. Germline CDR1 reads MNHEY; CDR2 reads SVGAGI. The CDR3 is 13 residues long. The CDR3 loop is CASSYRQGHGYTF. The CDR3 DNA follows: TGTGCCAGCAGTTACAGACAGGGGCATGGCTACACCTTC.

This clone was observed once. CDR3 loop: CASSLGGFNEQFF. CDR3 in DNA: TGTGCCAGCAGCTTAGGAGGGTTCAATGAGCAGTTCTTC. The gene calls are TRBV11-2 and TRBJ2-1; possible D gene TRBD2, 5 bases. The CDR3 has 13 residues. Germline V lookup: CDR1 SGHAT, CDR2 FQNNGV. Trimming shortened V by 1 base and J by 6 bases, and 7 bases separated the two germline ends.

This clone was counted between two and nine times. CDR3: CASSHRQGDHYGYTF. The CDR3 DNA follows: TGTGCCAGCAGCCACCGACAGGGCGACCACTATGGCTACACCTTC. V usage is TRBV3-1 (or the pseudogene TRBV3-2) and J usage is TRBJ1-2; TRBD1 matches at 7 bases. Unmatched junction bases numbered 7, after V lost 3 bases and J lost 3 bases. The germline gives CDR1 LGHDT, CDR2 YNNKEL (reference sequence). The CDR3 sequence is 15 residues long.

This clone was detected once. This chain links TRBV7-2 with TRBJ2-7; 10 positions agree with TRBD1. The CDR3 runs 15 residues. Germline trimming cut 3 bases from V and 4 bases from J; bases unmatched to any gene: 6. The germline V gene encodes CDR1 SGHTA and CDR2 FQGNSA. The CDR3 region is CASSFRRGQGYEQYF. For the CDR3, the DNA is TGTGCCAGCAGCTTTCGGAGGGGACAGGGGTACGAGCAGTACTTC.

This chain links TRBV7-9 with TRBJ2-7; 9 positions agree with TRBD2. The ends lost 4 bases at V and 6 bases at J; junction bases unmatched: 10. The CDR3 runs 15 residues. Germline V lookup: CDR1 SEHNR, CDR2 FQNEAQ (reference sequence). In DNA form, the CDR3 reads TGTGCCAGCAGCTCATCCGGGACTAGCCTTCGCGAGCAGTACTTC. Amino acid sequence: CASSSSGTSLREQYF.

V and J are TRBV13 and TRBJ1-6; D ambiguous. The ends were cut back, 1 base at V and 2 bases at J, with 9 bases in the middle. CDR1 is PRHDT and CDR2 is FYEKMQ in the germline V gene (reference sequence). The CDR3 loop spans 16 amino acids. CDR3 coding DNA: TGTGCCAGCAGCTTAGCCAGAACCGCCTATAATTCACCCCTCCACTTT. It is translated as CASSLARTAYNSPLHF.

The genes are TRBV28 and TRBJ1-2; 9 bases are shared with TRBD1. The germline gives CDR1 MDHEN, CDR2 SYDVKM. Trimming removed 6 bases from V and 4 bases from J; junction bases left unmatched: 3. CDR3 length: 13 residues. In DNA, the CDR3 is TGTGCCAGCAGAAGGGGACAGGGCTATGGCTACACCTTC. Its protein is CASRRGQGYGYTF.

The V gene is TRBV28, the J gene TRBJ2-7, with TRBD1 identical over 9 bases. Trimming removed 7 bases from V and 3 bases from J; junction bases left unmatched: 7. CDR3 size: 14 residues. In germline, CDR1 is MDHEN, CDR2 SYDVKM. CDR3 nucleotides: TGTGCCAGCATCTCCGGGACAGGGATCTACGAGCAGTACTTC. Its translation: CASISGTGIYEQYF.

The rearrangement uses TRBV6-5 and TRBJ2-5, with unresolved D. The CDR3 covers 12 residues. The V end lost 8 bases, the J end lost 0 bases, and 7 bases lay between the germline ends. Germline assignment: CDR1 MNHEY and CDR2 SVGAGI. The CDR3 bases are TGTGCCAGCCGGCGGTACCAAGAGACCCAGTACTTC. Translating it yields CASRRYQETQYF.